This T cell receptor beta chain was identified in a study of OX40 agonist ivuxolimab in advanced cancers. The overall study: Patients received intravenous ivuxolimab every 2 weeks at 0.01 to 10 mg/kg.

There are a few counts of this clone. Its specificity is not known. Notes on the study in general: Clones of CD4+ and CD8+ blood T cells grew by week 6 at doses of 0.1 to 3.0 mg/kg.

V was shortened by 6 bases and J by 0 bases, with 6 bases between the two germline ends. The germline V gene has CDR1 SGDLS and CDR2 YYNGEE. There are 13 residues in the CDR3. Patients were excluded for autoimmune disease history or systemic immunosuppression. At baseline, cycle 4 day 1, and cycle 7 day 1, blood was sampled. Clones were read by immunoSEQ multiplex PCR, and TCRdb kept only the in-frame ones, dropping some. The table records tens of thousands of clones, approximately 91% of them present only once. The sequence was obtained from an adult with an advanced solid tumor such as melanoma, head and neck, liver or kidney cancer. Sequenced material: CD4+ or CD8+ T cells sorted from blood, taken in a trial of the OX40 agonist ivuxolimab. The rearrangement joins TRBV9 to TRBJ1-4, with no clear D. The CDR3 sequence: CASKGATNEKLFF. CDR3 coding DNA: TGTGCCAGCAAGGGTGCAACTAATGAAAAACTGTTTTTT.